This T cell receptor beta chain appears in the sequencing data of a study of OX40 agonist ivuxolimab in advanced cancers. Study in general: The study gave patients intravenous ivuxolimab at 0.01 to 10 mg/kg every 2 weeks.

The CDR3 sequence is 14 residues long. The V and J ends lost 10 bases and 4 bases respectively, with 19 bases between them. The germline V gene encodes CDR1 MGHDK and CDR2 SYGVNS. Method: immunoSEQ multiplex PCR; TCRdb's copy keeps in-frame clones and lacks some. The sample shows 70,000 or so clones, roughly 84% of them seen only once. This receptor was taken from an adult with an advanced solid tumor such as melanoma, head and neck, liver or kidney cancer. The sample consisted of CD4+ or CD8+ T cells sorted from blood, taken in a trial of the OX40 agonist ivuxolimab. The chain has TRBV25-1 and TRBJ2-5; perhaps TRBD2 as D (7 bases). The CDR3 spells CATRGGAIGETQYF. CDR3 coding DNA: TGTGCCACCCGAGGGGGGGCAATAGGAGAGACCCAGTACTTC.